The 7 T cell receptor beta chains below all came from one sample that was sequenced in a study of blood T cell repertoires in COVID-19. Profiled with immunoSEQ multiplex PCR; TCRdb holds only in-frame clones, not every one. This table has 200,000 to 250,000 clones, about 81% appearing once. Material: peripheral blood. These receptors all stem from a woman aged 70-85 years with COVID-19, enrolled during active disease.

CDR3 loop: CASSLGGTSGMSEQYF. The CDR3 DNA sequence: TGCGCCAGCAGCTTAGGCGGGACTAGCGGGATGAGTGAGCAGTACTTC. The V gene is TRBV5-1, the J gene TRBJ2-7; 13 bases align to TRBD2. The CDR3 sequence is 16 residues long. Germline loops: CDR1 SGHRS, CDR2 YFSETQ. Losses at the gene ends were 2 bases for V and 7 bases for J; bases not matched to a gene: 9.

The V and J genes are TRBV28 and TRBJ2-7; D might be TRBD2 (5 bases). The CDR3 runs to 15 residues. Germline CDR1 MDHEN, CDR2 SYDVKM. V dropped 1 base and J dropped 5 bases, with 15 bases sitting between them. The CDR3 DNA reads TGTGCCAGCAGTTTATCGGCGGGCCCCTGGGACGAGCAGTACTTC. As protein: CASSLSAGPWDEQYF.

The chain employs TRBV19 and TRBJ1-2; D is perhaps TRBD1 (6 bases). V was clipped by 3 bases and J by 4 bases, with 15 bases between them. Germline lookup yields CDR1 LNHDA and CDR2 SQIVND (reference sequence). This CDR3 is 15 amino acids long. Here the CDR3 reads CASSIRGALGYGYTF. CDR3 bases: TGTGCCAGTAGTATCCGGGGGGCGCTGGGCTATGGCTACACCTTC.

The chain employs TRBV18 and TRBJ2-3, with 7 bases identical to TRBD2. Losses at the gene ends were 2 bases for V and 4 bases for J; bases not matched to a gene: 9. CDR3 length: 16 amino acids. The germline CDR1 and CDR2 sequences are KGHSH and LQKENI. CDR3 DNA: TGTGCCAGCTCACCAGGCGGGAGTCGGGCCCCAGATACGCAGTATTTT. Protein sequence: CASSPGGSRAPDTQYF.

This chain uses TRBV7-2 with TRBJ2-5; 11 bases match TRBD2. The germline CDR1 and CDR2 sequences are SGHTA and FQGNSA. The CDR3 is made up of 16 amino acids. J was trimmed by 3 bases and V by 3 bases; bases with no gene match: 6. CDR3 sequence reads: CASSLSLAGGKETQYF. Written as DNA, the CDR3 is TGTGCCAGCAGCTTGAGTCTAGCGGGAGGTAAAGAGACCCAGTACTTC.

As for this clone: The sample has other DNA sequences that encode this CDR3 too. The chain's CDR3 is CASSYSPTYEQYF. Here the CDR3 DNA reads TGTGCCAGCAGTTACTCCCCAACCTACGAGCAGTACTTC. The chain uses TRBV6-5 and TRBJ2-7; D remains unclear. Deletions cut 0 bases from V and 2 bases from J, with 5 bases between. The germline V gene encodes CDR1 MNHEY and CDR2 SVGAGI. The length of the CDR3 is 13 residues.

The chain uses TRBV6-1 and TRBJ2-4, with a possible D match to TRBD2 (7 bases). Germline V gene sequence: CDR1 MNHNS, CDR2 SASEGT. The CDR3 contains 16 residues. Trimming removed 3 bases at V and 6 bases at J, with 18 bases between. In DNA, the CDR3 is TGTGCCAGCAGTGAGGGGGCGGGAGTGGGAAGAAACATTCAGTACTTC. This encodes CASSEGAGVGRNIQYF.